The clone carrying this T cell receptor (beta chain) turned up a few times. The CDR3 is 14 residues long. The J segment lost 2 bases and the V segment lost 10 bases, leaving 7 bases of the junction unmatched. Germline-derived CDR1 and CDR2 are LNHDA and SQIVND (reference sequence). The source of the sample is a study of blood T cell repertoires in COVID-19. Overall study context: COVID-19 samples, acute and convalescent, were from the United States, Italy and Spain. T cells, B-cell-depleted T cells, or PBMCs supplied cDNA or gDNA.

Authors' processing steps: Reference gene primer amplification gave nucleated cell count estimates. Here immunoSEQ multiplex PCR was the method, and the copy in TCRdb shows in-frame clones only, minus some. V and J calls and clone size are copied from that table; D and trimming were computed from the DNA. The repertoire has under 250,000 clones, 65% to 85% of them found once; the top ten carry over 4.5%. Sequencing input: peripheral blood. The chain has TRBV19 and TRBJ1-5; TRBD1 matches at 8 bases. The receptor comes from a human donor in a cohort sampled during active COVID-19. CDR3 DNA sequence: TGTGCCACCCGAGAGACAGGGGGCAATCAGCCCCAGCATTTT. The encoded protein is CATRETGGNQPQHF.